The T cell receptor (beta chain) described here comes from a study of Ad26.COV2.S vaccination and SARS-CoV-2 variants. For the study at large: Donor was one of the participants in the Ad26.COV2.S arm of the COV1001 trial.

The germline V gene encodes CDR1 MNHNS and CDR2 SASEGT. V was pared by 0 bases and J by 2 bases, with 6 bases of the junction left unmatched. CDR3 length equals 16 residues. Some clones are missing from TCRdb's copy, which holds only in-frame ones; the method was immunoSEQ multiplex PCR. The data hold more than 300,000 clones, with approximately 90% observed a single time. Treatment noted: roughly 19 received Ad26.COV2.S at low or high dose, single or two shots; about five received placebo; per-sample allocation not given. Samples came from day 63 after the first vaccine or placebo injection. The TCR originated in a person between 18 and 59 years old who received the Ad26.COV2.S COVID-19 vaccine or a placebo. The chain is built from TRBV6-1 and TRBJ2-7, with 8 bases that match TRBD1. Sample: peripheral blood, taken in a trial of Ad26.COV2.S vaccine versus placebo. CDR3 DNA sequence: TGTGCCAGCAGTGAAGCTCACCCGACAGGGGCCTACGAGCAGTACTTC. It is translated as CASSEAHPTGAYEQYF.